The sequence of this T cell receptor beta chain was determined in a study of blood T cell repertoires in COVID-19. Study overall: The study drew acute and convalescent COVID-19 samples from the United States, Italy and Spain.

Generated by immunoSEQ multiplex PCR, the TCRdb table keeps only in-frame clones and is missing some. The table records about 200,000 clones, over 60% of them present only once. The germline gives CDR1 MNHEY, CDR2 SMNVEV (reference sequence). Trimming shortened V by 2 bases and J by 1 base, and 14 bases separated the two germline ends. CDR3 length: 16 amino acids. The material sequenced was peripheral blood. The receptor's source is a woman aged 70 to 79 with acute or convalescent COVID-19. This chain links TRBV27 with TRBJ1-2; perhaps TRBD1 as D (5 bases). The CDR3 loop reads CASSLTRGDLNYGYTF. Written as DNA, the CDR3 is TGTGCCAGCAGTTTAACCCGCGGGGACCTTAACTATGGCTACACCTTC.